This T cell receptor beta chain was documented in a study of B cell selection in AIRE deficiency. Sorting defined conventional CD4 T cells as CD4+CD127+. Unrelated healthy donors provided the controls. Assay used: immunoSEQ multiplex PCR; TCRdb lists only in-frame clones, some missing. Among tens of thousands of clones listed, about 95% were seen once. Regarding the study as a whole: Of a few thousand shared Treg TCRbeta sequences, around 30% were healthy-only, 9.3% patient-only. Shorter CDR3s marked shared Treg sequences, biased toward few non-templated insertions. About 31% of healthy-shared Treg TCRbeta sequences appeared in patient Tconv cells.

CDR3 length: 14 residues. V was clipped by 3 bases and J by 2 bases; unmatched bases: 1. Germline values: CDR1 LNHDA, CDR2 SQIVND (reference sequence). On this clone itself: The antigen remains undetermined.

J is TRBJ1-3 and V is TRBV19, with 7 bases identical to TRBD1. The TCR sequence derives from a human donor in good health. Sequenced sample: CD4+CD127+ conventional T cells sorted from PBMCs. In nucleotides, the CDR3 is TGTGCCAGTAGTATCGGACAGGCTGGAAACACCATATATTTT. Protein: CASSIGQAGNTIYF.